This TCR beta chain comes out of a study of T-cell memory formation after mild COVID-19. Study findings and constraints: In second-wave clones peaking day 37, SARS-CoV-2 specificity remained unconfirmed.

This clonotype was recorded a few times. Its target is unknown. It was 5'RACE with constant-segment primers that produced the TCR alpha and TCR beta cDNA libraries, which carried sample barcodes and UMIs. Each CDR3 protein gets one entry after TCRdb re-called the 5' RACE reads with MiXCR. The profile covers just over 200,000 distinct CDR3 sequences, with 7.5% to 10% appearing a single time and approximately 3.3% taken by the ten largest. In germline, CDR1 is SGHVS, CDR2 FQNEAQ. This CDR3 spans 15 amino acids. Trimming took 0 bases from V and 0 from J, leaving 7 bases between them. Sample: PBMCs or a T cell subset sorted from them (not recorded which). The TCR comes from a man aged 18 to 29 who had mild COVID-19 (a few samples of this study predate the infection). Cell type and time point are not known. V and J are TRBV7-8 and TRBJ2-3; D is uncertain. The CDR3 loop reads CASSLARTSTDTQYF. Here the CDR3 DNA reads TGTGCCAGCAGCTTAGCTCGCACTAGCACAGATACGCAGTATTTT.